Listed below are T cell receptor beta chains from one sample, sequenced in a study of STAT5B mutations in CD4+ large granular lymphocyte leukemia. Using immunoSEQ multiplex PCR, the repertoire was profiled, and TCRdb retains in-frame clones only, with some absent. The sample includes tens of thousands of clones, roughly 88% of them seen just once. Sequenced input: CD4+ T cells from blood buffy coats. The receptors shown here come from a human donor in good health. The CDR3 runs from the conserved cysteine through the conserved F or W. The order of the fields is D gene, J gene, V gene, clone size, CDR3 DNA, CDR3 protein. A D gene is named only where the DNA matches it firmly. Clone size, where shown, is once, few, many, or a class for clones that have expanded.

TRBD2 TRBJ2-7 TRBV7-9 NA TGTGCCAGCAGCCGGGGACTAGCGGGGGCTTACGAGCAGTACTTC CASSRGLAGAYEQYF
NA TRBJ1-3 TRBV5-4 NA TGTGCCAGCAGCTTGGAGGGTCCAGGGGCCTCTGGAAACACCATATATTTT CASSLEGPGASGNTIYF
NA TRBJ2-7 TRBV18 NA TGTGCCAGCTCGCCCAGGGGGGGCGGCTACGAGCAGTACTTC CASSPRGGGYEQYF
NA TRBJ1-2 TRBV6-1 NA TGTGCCAGCAGTGAGGGGCAGTATGGCTACACCTTC CASSEGQYGYTF
NA TRBJ1-1 TRBV18 NA TGTGCCAGCTCACCACTCCCCTTCACTGAAGCTTTCTTT CASSPLPFTEAFF
TRBD1 TRBJ1-4 TRBV28 NA TGTGCCAGCAGTTTCGGCGGGGACAGTAATGAAAAACTGTTTTTT CASSFGGDSNEKLFF
NA TRBJ2-3 TRBV19 once TGTGCCAGTAGTATATTCCGCCCGTGGGGGCAGAGCACAGATACGCAGTATTTT CASSIFRPWGQSTDTQYF
NA TRBJ2-5 TRBV5-1 NA TGCGCCAGCAGCAGGCAGGAAGAGACCCAGTACTTC CASSRQEETQYF
NA TRBJ2-7 TRBV18 few TGTGCCAGCTCACCACCGGTCTCCTACGAGCAGTACTTC CASSPPVSYEQYF
TRBD2 TRBJ2-3 TRBV4-3 NA TGCGCCAGCAGCCAGGCACTAGCGGGGGGTCCAGATACGCAGTATTTT CASSQALAGGPDTQYF
NA TRBJ1-4 TRBV5-4 NA TGTGCCAGCAGCGCGACAGGACGAAATGAAAAACTGTTTTTT CASSATGRNEKLFF
TRBD1 TRBJ2-2 TRBV5-8 NA TGTGCCAGCAGCTCTGACAGGGGGCCGACCGGGGAGCTGTTTTTT CASSSDRGPTGELFF
NA TRBJ2-4 TRBV18 few TGTGCCAGCTCCACAGGGACCCTTAACATTCAGTACTTC CASSTGTLNIQYF
NA TRBJ1-3 TRBV23-1 NA TGCGCCACCTTGGGGGATAGAAACACCATATATTTT CATLGDRNTIYF
NA TRBJ1-5 TRBV7-2 once TGTGCCAGCAGCTTAAACAGGGTGGGCAATCAGCCCCAGCATTTT CASSLNRVGNQPQHF
NA TRBJ1-1 TRBV6-5 few TGTGCCAGCAGTTACACTGAAGCTTTCTTT CASSYTEAFF
TRBD2 TRBJ2-7 TRBV7-2 NA TGTGCCAGCATTACTAGCGGGCCCTACGAGCAGTACTTC CASITSGPYEQYF
NA TRBJ1-6 TRBV2 NA TGTGCCAGCAGTGTCCTAGGCTCCTATAATTCACCCCTCCACTTT CASSVLGSYNSPLHF
NA TRBJ2-6 TRBV25-1 NA TGTGCCAGCAGTCCCCGTCAGGCAGCGTGGGCCAACGTCCTGACTTTC CASSPRQAAWANVLTF
TRBD1 TRBJ2-5 TRBV4-2 few TGTGCCAGCAGCCGCGGGACAGGGATGGAGGAGACCCAGTACTTC CASSRGTGMEETQYF
NA TRBJ2-3 TRBV27 NA TGTGCCAGCAAGGCTAGCTCTCATGGAGATACGCAGTATTTT CASKASSHGDTQYF
NA TRBJ1-1 TRBV4-1 NA TGCGCCAGCAGCCATGGTCTCTTGAACACTGAAGCTTTCTTT CASSHGLLNTEAFF